Below are 30 T cell receptor beta chains sequenced from a single sample in a study of blood T cell repertoires in COVID-19. TCRdb's copy holds only in-frame clones and misses some; the assay was immunoSEQ multiplex PCR. The data contain 120,000 to 150,000 clones, about 80% of them singletons. The sequenced material came from PBMCs or T cells enriched from blood (not recorded which). The receptors here all came from a woman between 18 and 29 years old who had been exposed to COVID-19.

This chain joins TRBV19 and TRBJ1-5; 8 nucleotides agree with TRBD1. Trimming removed 4 bases from V and 4 bases from J; junction bases left unmatched: 3. The CDR3 is 14 residues long. Germline V lookup: CDR1 LNHDA, CDR2 SQIVND (reference sequence). The CDR3 DNA reads as TGTGCCAGTAGTAAGGGACAGGCGAATCAGCCCCAGCATTTT. Residues: CASSKGQANQPQHF.

The chain uses TRBV10-3 and TRBJ1-2, with TRBD1 matching over 7 bases. Germline trimming cut 10 bases from V and 5 bases from J; bases unmatched to any gene: 4. CDR3 length equals 11 residues. Germline V gene lookup returns CDR1 ENHRY and CDR2 SYGVKD. CDR3 loop: CATGTDYGYTF. As DNA, the CDR3 is TGTGCCACAGGGACAGATTATGGCTACACCTTC.

This chain connects TRBV11-1 to TRBJ2-1; 9 bases fit TRBD2. The CDR3 has 18 residues. V trimming: 0 bases; J trimming: 3 bases; junction bases outside the gene matches: 9. Germline CDR1 and CDR2: SGHAT and FQDESV (reference sequence). DNA for the CDR3: TGTGCCAGCAGCTTAGCGCGGCGGCTAGCGGGGAGCTACAATGAGCAGTTCTTC. Translated, it gives CASSLARRLAGSYNEQFF. Variable domain in full (rest from reference TRBV11-1 and TRBJ2-1): EAEVAQSPRYKITEKSQAVAFWCDPISGHATLYWYRQILGQGPELLVQFQDESVVDDSQLPKDRFSAERLKGVDSTLKIQPAELGDSAMYLCASSLARRLAGSYNEQFFGPGTRLTVL.

This clone was seen only once. This rearrangement joins TRBV10-3 to TRBJ1-2; maybe TRBD1 (6 bases). The germline CDR1 and CDR2 sequences are ENHRY and SYGVKD. This CDR3 region has 13 residues. V lost 6 bases and J 4 bases, leaving 12 bases between the germline ends. The CDR3 coding sequence is TGTGCCATCAGCGATGGGGGCGGCTATGGCTACACCTTC. Amino acids: CAISDGGGYGYTF.

The chain combines TRBV19 with TRBJ1-3; 10 bases fit TRBD1. Germline CDR1 reads LNHDA; CDR2 reads SQIVND (reference sequence). The CDR3 contains 16 residues. V lost 9 bases and J lost 2; bases outside the gene matches: 10. CDR3 in DNA: TGTGCCAGCCAAGAACCGGGACAGGGGACTGGAAACACCATATATTTT. Translating it yields CASQEPGQGTGNTIYF. Full variable domain (rest looked up from reference TRBV19 and TRBJ1-3): DGGITQSPKYLFRKEGQNVTLSCEQNLNHDAMYWYRQDPGQGLRLIYYSQIVNDFQKGDIAEGYSVSREKKESFPLTVTSAQKNPTAFYLCASQEPGQGTGNTIYFGEGSWLTVV.

The gene calls are TRBV28 and TRBJ2-7; 7 nucleotides align to TRBD1. The V and J ends lost 3 bases and 2 bases, in that order; junction bases with no gene match: 7. The CDR3 has 15 residues. Germline assignment: CDR1 MDHEN and CDR2 SYDVKM. CDR3 nucleotides: TGTGCCAGCAGTTTTGGGTGGGGACAGACCTACGAGCAGTACTTC. This gives the protein CASSFGWGQTYEQYF.

V and J are TRBV7-9 and TRBJ1-2; a weak D match, TRBD1 (6 bases). Germline values: CDR1 SEHNR, CDR2 FQNEAQ (reference sequence). The CDR3 runs to 15 residues. V lost 4 bases and J 4 bases, leaving 16 bases between the germline ends. The CDR3 is CASSSGAGMGYGYTF. The CDR3 nucleotides read TGTGCCAGCAGCTCAGGGGCAGGGATGGGCTATGGCTACACCTTC.

The chain carries TRBV3-1 (or the pseudogene TRBV3-2) and TRBJ2-2, with 11 nucleotides matching TRBD1. The V segment lost 6 bases and the J segment 7 bases; nucleotides outside the gene matches: 10. The germline V gene has CDR1 LGHDT and CDR2 YNNKEL (reference sequence). The length of the CDR3 is 16 residues. The CDR3 coding sequence is TGTGCCAGCAGGCTTAGGACAGGGGGCGCCGTCGGGGAGCTGTTTTTT. Protein sequence: CASRLRTGGAVGELFF.

This clone appeared a single time. The chain joins TRBV7-9 to TRBJ1-2, with 12 nucleotides matching TRBD1. CDR3 length: 15 amino acids. V shed 1 base, J shed 7 bases, and the junction held 4 bases outside the gene matches. From germline, CDR1 is SEHNR and CDR2 FQNEAQ (reference sequence). This CDR3 reads CASSLGGTGGAGYTF. CDR3 nucleotide sequence: TGTGCCAGCAGCTTAGGTGGGACAGGGGGCGCTGGCTACACCTTC.

The rearrangement joins TRBV28 to TRBJ1-5; 8 nucleotides align to TRBD1. Germline trimming cut 5 bases from V and 11 bases from J; bases unmatched to any gene: 5. Germline CDR1 and CDR2: MDHEN and SYDVKM. The CDR3 has 12 residues. The CDR3 DNA is TGTGCCAGCAGTAACCTGGACAGGGCCCAGCATTTT. Translated, it gives CASSNLDRAQHF.

This clone has just one count. This chain links TRBV6-5 with TRBJ2-7; D is ambiguous. CDR1 and CDR2 (germline): MNHEY, SVGAGI. The V gene lost 0 bases and the J gene lost 0 bases, with 6 bases spanning the gap. The CDR3 length is 14 residues. CDR3 region: CASSYSSSSYEQYF. The CDR3 DNA follows: TGTGCCAGCAGTTACTCCTCTAGCTCCTACGAGCAGTACTTC.

The chain recombines TRBV9 with TRBJ2-1; TRBD2 agrees at 9 bases. The CDR3 length is 15 residues. V shed 0 bases, J shed 3 bases, and the junction held 1 base outside the gene matches. Per the germline V gene, CDR1 is SGDLS and CDR2 is YYNGEE. CDR3 in amino acids: CASSVGLADYNEQFF. The CDR3 nucleotides are TGTGCCAGCAGCGTAGGACTAGCGGACTACAATGAGCAGTTCTTC.

V is TRBV19 and J is TRBJ1-2, with 7 bases lining up with TRBD1. Germline values: CDR1 LNHDA, CDR2 SQIVND (reference sequence). V was clipped by 6 bases and J by 8 bases; unmatched bases: 9. The CDR3 spans 13 residues. Here the CDR3 reads CASSHRGVIGYTF. The CDR3, as DNA: TGTGCCAGTAGCCACAGGGGAGTGATCGGCTACACCTTC. The variable domain in full, with the rest retrieved from reference TRBV19 and TRBJ1-2, is DGGITQSPKYLFRKEGQNVTLSCEQNLNHDAMYWYRQDPGQGLRLIYYSQIVNDFQKGDIAEGYSVSREKKESFPLTVTSAQKNPTAFYLCASSHRGVIGYTFGSGTRLTVV.

This chain connects TRBV6-5 to TRBJ1-1, with 7 bases fitting TRBD1. CDR3 length: 14 residues. CDR1 and CDR2 from the germline V gene are MNHEY and SVGAGI. V lost 6 bases and J lost 1; bases outside the gene matches: 5. For the CDR3, the DNA is TGTGCCAGCAGAAGGGACAGCTCGAACACTGAAGCTTTCTTT. Translating it yields CASRRDSSNTEAFF.

V is TRBV7-8 and J is TRBJ2-1; D call uncertain. Trimming left V 1 base short and J 0 bases short, with 7 bases between. This CDR3 spans 15 amino acids. CDR1 and CDR2 (germline): SGHVS, FQNEAQ. CDR3 nucleotides: TGTGCCAGCAGCTTAGGGTCCAGCTCCTACAATGAGCAGTTCTTC. This gives the protein CASSLGSSSYNEQFF.

V is TRBV7-9 and J is TRBJ2-6; no firm D call. CDR3 size: 15 residues. CDR1 is SEHNR, CDR2 FQNEAQ, per germline (reference sequence). Trimming removed 10 bases from V and 4 bases from J, with 17 bases in between. CDR3 loop: CAIPLSAAGANVLTF. In nucleotides, the CDR3 is TGTGCCATACCCCTCTCCGCCGCGGGGGCCAACGTCCTGACTTTC.

The CDR3, as DNA: TGTGCCAGTAGTACCCGACTTCGGGGACTTACGCAGTATTTT. This gives the protein CASSTRLRGLTQYF. The chain employs TRBV19 and TRBJ2-3; D is possibly TRBD2 (6 bases). The V end lost 4 bases, the J end lost 8 bases, and 16 bases lay between the germline ends. The CDR3 is 14 amino acids. CDR1 is LNHDA, CDR2 SQIVND, per germline (reference sequence).

This sequence joins TRBV19 and TRBJ1-2; possible D gene TRBD1, 6 bases. The V end lost 0 bases, the J end lost 4 bases, and 18 bases lay between the germline ends. Per the germline V gene, CDR1 is LNHDA and CDR2 is SQIVND (reference sequence). The length of the CDR3 is 17 residues. Here the CDR3 reads CASSIDYTGGQLYGYTF. The CDR3 DNA is TGTGCCAGTAGTATAGATTATACCGGGGGGCAGCTCTATGGCTACACCTTC.

The chain combines TRBV19 with TRBJ2-1, with D perhaps matching TRBD2 (6 bases). Germline-derived CDR1 and CDR2 are LNHDA and SQIVND (reference sequence). This CDR3 contains 15 residues. V lost 6 bases, J lost 9 bases, and 21 bases lay in between. The CDR3 nucleotides read TGTGCCAGTAGGGTTAACACTGGGCTGCGGGGTGAGCAGTTCTTC. Amino acids: CASRVNTGLRGEQFF.

This clone was detected only a few times. The CDR3 coding sequence is TGTGCCAGCAGCTTTTCTGGGAGCCTCAATGAGCAGTTCTTC. Translation: CASSFSGSLNEQFF. The chain joins TRBV7-7 to TRBJ2-1; D might be TRBD2 (5 bases). The CDR3 runs to 14 residues. Looked up from germline, CDR1 is SSHAT and CDR2 is FNYEAQ (reference sequence). V was shortened by 3 bases and J by 6 bases, with 12 bases between the two germline ends.

This chain uses TRBV30 with TRBJ1-2, with TRBD1 matching 12 bases. Per the germline V gene, CDR1 is GTSNPN and CDR2 is SVGIG (reference sequence). This CDR3 is built from 12 residues. The V and J ends lost 5 bases and 8 bases, in that order; junction bases with no gene match: 3. The CDR3 DNA is TGTGCCTGGGGGGACAGGGGGCGAGGCTACACCTTC. It codes for CAWGDRGRGYTF.

This chain links TRBV7-9 with TRBJ2-7; 11 bases map to TRBD1. CDR1 is SEHNR, CDR2 FQNEAQ, per germline (reference sequence). V was clipped by 4 bases and J by 4 bases; unmatched bases: 9. The CDR3 sequence is 16 residues long. The CDR3 here is CASSSVKGQGGYEQYF. CDR3 DNA: TGTGCCAGCAGCTCTGTGAAGGGACAGGGGGGATACGAGCAGTACTTC.

The V gene is TRBV11-2, the J gene TRBJ1-1; perhaps TRBD1 as D (5 bases). The V gene lost 4 bases and the J gene lost 7 bases, with 13 bases spanning the gap. The germline CDR1 and CDR2 sequences are SGHAT and FQNNGV. The CDR3 is 13 amino acids. CDR3 in DNA: TGTGCCAGCAGCTCGACAGAGAATATTGAAGCTTTCTTT. Amino acids: CASSSTENIEAFF.

The chain combines TRBV2 with TRBJ1-2; no firm D call. CDR1 and CDR2 from the germline V gene are SNHLY and FYNNEI. Trimming left V 6 bases short and J 0 bases short, with 11 bases between. This CDR3 region has 14 residues. The CDR3 spells CASRPRNTNYGYTF. In nucleotides, the CDR3 is TGTGCCAGCAGGCCAAGAAACACTAACTATGGCTACACCTTC. Drawing the rest from reference TRBV2 and TRBJ1-2, the complete variable domain is EPEVTQTPSHQVTQMGQEVILRCVPISNHLYFYWYRQILGQKVEFLVSFYNNEISEKSEIFDDQFSVERPDGSNFTLKIRSTKLEDSAMYFCASRPRNTNYGYTFGSGTRLTVV.

The J gene is TRBJ2-3, the V gene TRBV5-4, with 8 bases that match TRBD2. Germline CDR1 is SGHNT and CDR2 is YYREEE (reference sequence). The CDR3 is 16 amino acids. V was pared by 4 bases and J by 6 bases, with 13 bases of the junction left unmatched. CDR3 residues: CASSPPPAGALDTQYF. As DNA, the CDR3 is TGTGCCAGCAGCCCCCCCCCAGCGGGAGCATTGGATACGCAGTATTTT.

The chain recombines TRBV20-1 with TRBJ1-3; D remains unclear. The CDR3 contains 13 residues. Trimming left V 3 bases short and J 0 bases short, with 6 bases between. Germline loops: CDR1 DFQATT, CDR2 SNEGSKA (reference sequence). The CDR3 nucleotides are TGCAGTGCTAGTACAGTCTCTGGAAACACCATATATTTT. Its translation is CSASTVSGNTIYF.

V usage is TRBV2 and J usage is TRBJ2-3, with TRBD2 identical over 11 bases. Germline lookup yields CDR1 SNHLY and CDR2 FYNNEI. Trimming cost V 5 bases and J 3 bases; bases outside gene matches: 7. The CDR3 consists of 16 residues. The CDR3 sequence: CASSRWGLAVTDTQYF. Here the CDR3 DNA reads TGTGCCAGCAGTCGCTGGGGACTAGCGGTGACAGATACGCAGTATTTT.

The table lists this clone with a few counts. V and J are TRBV30 and TRBJ2-5, with D hard to call. Per the germline V gene, CDR1 is GTSNPN and CDR2 is SVGIG (reference sequence). This CDR3 is built from 11 residues. Trimming stripped 4 bases from V and 6 bases from J, with 9 bases between. The CDR3 here is CAWILRKTQYF. CDR3 coding DNA: TGTGCCTGGATCCTGCGGAAGACCCAGTACTTC.

This chain connects TRBV30 to TRBJ2-7; 9 positions agree with TRBD1. The CDR3 runs to 13 residues. Losses at the gene ends were 6 bases for V and 3 bases for J; bases not matched to a gene: 6. Looked up from germline, CDR1 is GTSNPN and CDR2 is SVGIG (reference sequence). The chain's CDR3 is CACPGQGGYEQYF. The CDR3 region has the DNA TGTGCCTGCCCGGGACAGGGTGGCTACGAGCAGTACTTC.

This clone was found once. The rearrangement uses TRBV11-2 and TRBJ2-5, with D unclear. Trimming shortened V by 5 bases and J by 2 bases, and 15 bases separated the two germline ends. The CDR3 runs 15 residues. Germline assignment: CDR1 SGHAT and CDR2 FQNNGV. CDR3 sequence (DNA): TGTGCCAGCAGCCTTAGAACGACAACTCAAGAGACCCAGTACTTC. Its protein is CASSLRTTTQETQYF.